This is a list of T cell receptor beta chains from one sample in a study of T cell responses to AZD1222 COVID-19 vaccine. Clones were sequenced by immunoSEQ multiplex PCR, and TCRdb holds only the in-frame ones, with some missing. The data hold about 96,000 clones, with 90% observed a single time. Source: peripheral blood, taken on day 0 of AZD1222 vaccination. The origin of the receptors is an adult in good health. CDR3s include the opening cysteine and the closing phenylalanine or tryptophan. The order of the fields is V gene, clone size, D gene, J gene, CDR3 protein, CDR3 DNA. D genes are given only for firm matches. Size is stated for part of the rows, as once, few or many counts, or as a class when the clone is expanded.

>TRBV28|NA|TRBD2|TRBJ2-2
CASSYSSGVHTGELFF
TGTGCCAGCAGCTATTCTAGCGGAGTGCACACCGGGGAGCTGTTTTTT
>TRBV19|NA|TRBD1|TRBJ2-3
CASSGQGTPDTQYF
TGTGCCAGTAGCGGACAGGGGACCCCAGATACGCAGTATTTT
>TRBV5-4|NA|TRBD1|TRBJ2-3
CASSLPPTGVTDTQYF
TGTGCCAGCAGCTTACCGCCGACAGGGGTCACAGATACGCAGTATTTT
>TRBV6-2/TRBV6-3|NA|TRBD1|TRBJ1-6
CASSPDRGRNSPLHF
TGTGCCAGCAGCCCTGACAGGGGGCGGAATTCACCCCTCCACTTT
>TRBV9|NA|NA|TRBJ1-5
CASSAGEGSNQPQHF
TGTGCCAGCAGCGCCGGGGAAGGGAGCAATCAGCCCCAGCATTTT
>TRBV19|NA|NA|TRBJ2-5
CASSIILQETQYF
TGTGCCAGTAGTATAATTCTTCAAGAGACCCAGTACTTC
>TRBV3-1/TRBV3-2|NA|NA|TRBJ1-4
CASSQAWSATNEKLFF
TGTGCCAGCAGCCAAGCCTGGAGTGCAACTAATGAAAAACTGTTTTTT
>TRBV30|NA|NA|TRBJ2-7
CAWRGGGRPYEQYF
TGTGCCTGGAGAGGAGGGGGCCGCCCCTACGAGCAGTACTTC
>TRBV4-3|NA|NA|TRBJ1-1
CASSQDMSREAFF
TGCGCCAGCAGCCAAGATATGAGTCGGGAGGCTTTCTTT
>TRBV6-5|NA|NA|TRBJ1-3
CASRDTGAPLGTIYF
TGTGCCAGCAGAGATACAGGAGCCCCCCTCGGCACCATATATTTT
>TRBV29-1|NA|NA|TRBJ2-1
CSVRSPSYNEQFF
TGCAGCGTCCGCTCCCCCTCCTACAATGAGCAGTTCTTC
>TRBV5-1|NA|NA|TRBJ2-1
CASSLGDSSSYNEQFF
TGCGCCAGCAGCTTGGGGGACTCAAGCTCCTACAATGAGCAGTTCTTC
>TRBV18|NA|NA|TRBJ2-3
CASSPPTVLRKDTQYF
TGTGCCAGCTCACCACCGACGGTCCTCAGGAAAGATACGCAGTATTTT
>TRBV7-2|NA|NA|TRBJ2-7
CASSLARGSGEQYF
TGTGCCAGCAGCTTAGCCCGAGGCAGCGGCGAGCAGTACTTC
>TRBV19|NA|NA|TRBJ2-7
CASSGDGRQQYF
TGTGCCAGTAGTGGGGACGGACGGCAGCAGTACTTC
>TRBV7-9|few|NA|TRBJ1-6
CASSLGSGANSPLHF
TGTGCCAGCAGCTTAGGATCTGGGGCTAATTCACCCCTCCACTTT
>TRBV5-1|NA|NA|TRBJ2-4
CASSLGGENIQYF
TGCGCCAGCAGCTTGGGAGGGGAAAACATTCAGTACTTC
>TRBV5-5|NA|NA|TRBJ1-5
CASSLGGPGQPQHF
TGTGCCAGCAGCTTGGGGGGGCCCGGACAGCCCCAGCATTTT
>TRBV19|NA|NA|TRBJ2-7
CASSIERTAFTSEQYF
TGTGCCAGTAGTATAGAGAGGACAGCCTTTACATCCGAGCAGTACTTC
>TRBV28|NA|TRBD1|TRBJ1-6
CASSQQGARNSPLHF
TGTGCCAGCAGTCAACAGGGGGCAAGAAATTCACCCCTCCACTTT